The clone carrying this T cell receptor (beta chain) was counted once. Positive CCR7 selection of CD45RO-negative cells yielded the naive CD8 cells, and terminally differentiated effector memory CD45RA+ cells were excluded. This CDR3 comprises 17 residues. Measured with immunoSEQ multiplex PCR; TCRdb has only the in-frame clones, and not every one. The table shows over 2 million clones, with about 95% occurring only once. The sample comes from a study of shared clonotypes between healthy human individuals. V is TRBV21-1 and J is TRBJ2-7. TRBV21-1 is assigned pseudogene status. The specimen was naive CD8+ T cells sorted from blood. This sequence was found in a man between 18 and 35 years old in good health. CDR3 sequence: CASSFPKSGESSYEQYF. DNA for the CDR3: TGTGCCAGCAGCTTTCCTAAGTCGGGCGAGAGCTCCTACGAGCAGTACTTC.